Each of the 31 T cell receptor beta chains below was sequenced from the same sample in a study of shared clonotypes between healthy human individuals. The naive CD8 subset, CD45RO-negative cells positively selected for CCR7, excluded terminally differentiated effector memory CD45RA+ cells. Repertoires were generated with immunoSEQ multiplex PCR, while TCRdb's copy carries only in-frame clones and drops some. Among roughly 2,000,000 clones, 80% to 95% were seen once, and the ten largest hold approximately 1.6%. The sample was naive CD8+ T cells from PBMCs. The origin of the receptors is a young man in good health. Some clones in this sample may be carry-over from other donors' samples.

The chain recombines TRBV6-5 with TRBJ1-6, with D hard to call. V lost 10 bases to trimming and J lost 7 bases, with 17 bases between them. The CDR3 sequence is 14 residues long. Looked up from germline, CDR1 is MNHEY and CDR2 is SVGAGI. The CDR3 protein is CATREVWENSPLHF. The CDR3 nucleotides are TGTGCCACCCGGGAGGTGTGGGAGAATTCACCCCTCCACTTT.

The CDR3 DNA reads TGTGCCAGCAGCCTCGAAAAGGGGACTGAAGCTTTCTTT. It translates to CASSLEKGTEAFF. The V and J genes are TRBV7-3 and TRBJ1-1; the D gene is possibly TRBD1 (5 bases). Germline assignment: CDR1 SGHTA and CDR2 FQGTGA. This CDR3 is 13 amino acids long. V was shortened by 5 bases and J by 5 bases, with 12 bases between the two germline ends.

The chain joins TRBV28 to TRBJ1-1, with a tentative D call TRBD1 (5 bases). Germline CDR1 and CDR2: MDHEN and SYDVKM. The ends were cut back, 8 bases at V and 7 bases at J, with 20 bases in the middle. The CDR3 is 14 residues long. CDR3 residues: CASSALLGRNEAFF. CDR3 nucleotides: TGTGCCAGCTCTGCCCTATTGGGGCGAAATGAAGCTTTCTTT.

The chain uses TRBV5-4 and TRBJ1-2; D gene unclear. V lost 0 bases and J lost 8, with 14 bases in between. The CDR3 has 14 amino acids. The germline V gene has CDR1 SGHNT and CDR2 YYREEE (reference sequence). In nucleotides, the CDR3 is TGTGCCAGCAGCTTGGTTGGAGGAGCGGAGGGCTACACCTTC. Amino acid sequence: CASSLVGGAEGYTF. The full variable domain, completed using reference TRBV5-4 and TRBJ1-2, is ETGVTQSPTHLIKTRGQQVTLRCSSQSGHNTVSWYQQALGQGPQFIFQYYREEENGRGNFPPRFSGLQFPNYSSELNVNALELDDSALYLCASSLVGGAEGYTFGSGTRLTVV.

J is TRBJ1-2 and V is TRBV19, with 8 bases aligning to TRBD1. V was pared by 6 bases and J by 4 bases, with 7 bases of the junction left unmatched. Germline V gives CDR1 LNHDA, CDR2 SQIVND (reference sequence). This CDR3 spans 14 amino acids. The CDR3 spells CASRIPRGLYGYTF. The CDR3 coding sequence is TGTGCCAGTAGGATACCCAGGGGGCTCTATGGCTACACCTTC.

This chain joins TRBV10-3 and TRBJ2-1; maybe TRBD2 (6 bases). Germline CDR1 and CDR2: ENHRY and SYGVKD. The CDR3 sequence is 12 residues long. V was pared by 6 bases and J by 8 bases, with 11 bases between. Here the CDR3 DNA reads TGTGCCATCAGAAAGGAGGGGTATGAGCAGTTCTTC. Translating gives CAIRKEGYEQFF.

The chain couples TRBV25-1 to TRBJ1-3; unclear D gene. CDR3 length equals 16 residues. Per the germline V gene, CDR1 is MGHDK and CDR2 is SYGVNS. The V end was cut by 4 bases, the J end by 2 bases, with 15 bases between. The CDR3 DNA sequence: TGTGCCAGCAGTGCGTCCTTGAGGGATGCTGGAAACACCATATATTTT. The encoded protein is CASSASLRDAGNTIYF.

The CDR3 region has the DNA TGTGCCAGCAGCGGTCCAGACGGACCTGAGCAGTTCTTC. This codes for CASSGPDGPEQFF. V usage is TRBV7-3 and J usage is TRBJ2-1, with D unclear. CDR1 and CDR2 (germline): SGHTA, FQGTGA. The CDR3 extends over 13 amino acids. Trimming removed 5 bases from V and 9 bases from J, with 14 bases in between.

A note on this clone: The identical CDR3 is also encoded by other nucleotide sequences in the sample. This chain joins TRBV27 and TRBJ2-7; 9 bases align to TRBD1. CDR1 is MNHEY and CDR2 is SMNVEV in the germline V gene (reference sequence). The CDR3 runs 12 residues. V trimming: 6 bases; J trimming: 3 bases; junction bases outside the gene matches: 0. The CDR3 sequence is CASRGQGYEQYF. The CDR3 DNA sequence: TGTGCCAGCAGGGGACAGGGCTACGAGCAGTACTTC.

This chain connects TRBV19 to TRBJ2-1; 8 bases match TRBD2. The CDR3 covers 14 residues. After removal of 3 bases from V and 6 bases from J, the junction contained 4 bases not matched to a gene. Per germline, CDR1 LNHDA and CDR2 SQIVND (reference sequence). Written as DNA, the CDR3 is TGTGCCAGTAGTATCGGGACTAGACTCAATGAGCAGTTCTTC. Translated, it gives CASSIGTRLNEQFF.

The chain uses TRBV5-4 and TRBJ1-4, with D uncertain. Germline V lookup: CDR1 SGHNT, CDR2 YYREEE (reference sequence). This CDR3 comprises 16 residues. Between the trimmed V and J ends, which lost 0 bases and 0 bases, there was a span of 9 bases. The CDR3 loop reads CASSLGSGATNEKLFF. CDR3 sequence (DNA): TGTGCCAGCAGCTTGGGGTCGGGAGCAACTAATGAAAAACTGTTTTTT.

The J gene is TRBJ2-3, the V gene TRBV6-1; 14 nucleotides agree with TRBD2. The germline CDR1 and CDR2 sequences are MNHNS and SASEGT. CDR3 length: 20 residues. J lost 1 base, V lost 3 bases, and 12 bases had no gene match. Written as DNA, the CDR3 is TGTGCCAGCAGTGAGACTAGCGGGAGGGCCTTAGTTCTCCGCACAGATACGCAGTATTTT. It encodes CASSETSGRALVLRTDTQYF.

This clone was detected once. The chain carries TRBV27 and TRBJ2-1; D is perhaps TRBD1 or TRBD2 (5 bases each). V lost 6 bases and J lost 2, with 23 bases in between. There are 18 residues in the CDR3. Germline loops: CDR1 MNHEY, CDR2 SMNVEV (reference sequence). The CDR3 DNA follows: TGTGCCAGCAGAGTCCTAGAAACCGGGGCGCCTACCTACAATGAGCAGTTCTTC. This sequence encodes CASRVLETGAPTYNEQFF.

The gene calls are TRBV5-6 and TRBJ1-1; 8 bases are shared with TRBD1. This CDR3 contains 14 residues. J lost 4 bases, V lost 0 bases, and 2 bases had no gene match. CDR1 and CDR2 from the germline V gene are SGHDT and YYEEEE. CDR3 in amino acids: CASSLGTGTTEAFF. CDR3 DNA sequence: TGTGCCAGCAGCTTGGGGACAGGGACCACTGAAGCTTTCTTT.

The rearrangement links TRBV9 to TRBJ2-1; 8 nucleotides align to TRBD2. Germline trimming cut 0 bases from V and 7 bases from J; bases unmatched to any gene: 6. CDR1 and CDR2 (germline): SGDLS, YYNGEE. The CDR3 has 15 amino acids. This CDR3 is CASSVGERELNEQFF. CDR3 DNA sequence: TGTGCCAGCAGCGTAGGAGAGCGGGAGCTTAATGAGCAGTTCTTC.

The chain has TRBV5-1 and TRBJ2-7, with 8 bases fitting TRBD1. V trimming: 0 bases; J trimming: 6 bases; junction bases outside the gene matches: 5. The length of the CDR3 is 14 residues. Germline values: CDR1 SGHRS, CDR2 YFSETQ. CDR3 in amino acids: CASSLGQGSPEQYF. For the CDR3, the DNA is TGCGCCAGCAGCTTGGGACAGGGGAGCCCCGAGCAGTACTTC.

There are a few counts of this clone. The V and J genes are TRBV29-1 and TRBJ1-1, with 7 bases aligning to TRBD1. The V segment lost 4 bases and the J segment 5 bases; nucleotides outside the gene matches: 7. The germline CDR1 and CDR2 sequences are SQVTM and ANQGSEA. There are 13 residues in the CDR3. The CDR3 region is CSVGPGGTTEAFF. The CDR3 bases are TGCAGCGTTGGACCAGGGGGAACTACTGAAGCTTTCTTT.

CDR3 residues: CASSQDRRLERSDTQYF. CDR3 sequence (DNA): TGTGCCAGCAGCCAAGATCGGAGACTAGAGAGATCAGATACGCAGTATTTT. J is TRBJ2-3 and V is TRBV4-2; D may be TRBD2 (6 bases). V was cut by 0 bases and J by 4 bases, with 17 bases left in between. The CDR3 is 17 residues long. Germline CDR1 reads LGHNA; CDR2 reads YNFKEQ.

The rearrangement uses TRBV29-1 and TRBJ2-7, with a weak D call TRBD1 (6 bases). The germline V gene has CDR1 SQVTM and CDR2 ANQGSEA. This CDR3 contains 11 residues. V gave up 7 bases and J gave up 1 base, with 8 bases separating them. The CDR3 loop is CSAGTSYEQYF. The CDR3 region has the DNA TGCAGCGCCGGGACATCCTACGAGCAGTACTTC.

This clone appeared a single time. The V and J genes are TRBV27 and TRBJ2-5; 11 bases agree with TRBD2. CDR3 length: 18 amino acids. Germline-derived CDR1 and CDR2 are MNHEY and SMNVEV (reference sequence). V lost 6 bases, J lost 4 bases, and 16 bases stayed unmatched. As DNA, the CDR3 is TGTGCCAGCAGCGGCCTTGATAGCGGGAGGGTAGGGGGAGAGACCCAGTACTTC. Its translation is CASSGLDSGRVGGETQYF.

The V gene is TRBV7-2, the J gene TRBJ2-7, with D perhaps TRBD2 (6 bases). Germline values: CDR1 SGHTA, CDR2 FQGNSA. The CDR3 runs to 13 residues. V was cut by 4 bases and J by 5 bases, with 12 bases left in between. The CDR3 loop reads CASSYGGMDEQYF. As DNA, the CDR3 is TGTGCCAGCAGCTACGGAGGGATGGACGAGCAGTACTTC.

This clone was recorded once. The chain recombines TRBV15 with TRBJ1-4; the D gene is possibly TRBD1 (5 bases). Germline CDR1 is LNHNV and CDR2 is YYDKDF (reference sequence). The V end was cut by 1 base, the J end by 3 bases, with 18 bases between. The CDR3 extends over 18 amino acids. The CDR3 sequence is CATSRGAGVTVPNEKLFF. The DNA for the CDR3 is TGTGCCACCAGCAGAGGGGCTGGGGTGACAGTACCTAATGAAAAACTGTTTTTT.

The chain links TRBV19 to TRBJ2-1, with TRBD2 matching over 11 bases. The CDR3 contains 15 residues. V lost 4 bases, J lost 6 bases, and 5 bases stayed unmatched. In germline, CDR1 is LNHDA, CDR2 SQIVND (reference sequence). The CDR3 reads CASSTTSGIFNEQFF. CDR3 sequence (DNA): TGTGCCAGTAGTACGACTAGCGGGATATTCAATGAGCAGTTCTTC.

As to this clone: Other nucleotide sequences in the sample specify the same CDR3. V is TRBV9 and J is TRBJ2-1, with D possibly TRBD2 on 5 matching bases. The CDR3 extends over 15 amino acids. V dropped 1 base and J dropped 0 bases, with 8 bases sitting between them. CDR1 and CDR2 from the germline V gene are SGDLS and YYNGEE. The CDR3 is CASSVSGVSYNEQFF. The CDR3 DNA sequence: TGTGCCAGCAGCGTATCCGGGGTCTCCTACAATGAGCAGTTCTTC.

This sequence joins TRBV27 and TRBJ2-3; unclear D gene. Trimming took 10 bases from V and 0 from J, leaving 8 bases between them. CDR1 MNHEY and CDR2 SMNVEV come from the germline V gene (reference sequence). CDR3 length equals 12 residues. The CDR3 reads CATVGSTDTQYF. CDR3 DNA: TGTGCCACGGTCGGCAGCACAGATACGCAGTATTTT.

This clone was recorded once. This chain links TRBV28 with TRBJ1-2, with 8 positions matching TRBD1. Looked up from germline, CDR1 is MDHEN and CDR2 is SYDVKM. This CDR3 region has 14 residues. V was clipped by 5 bases and J by 3 bases; unmatched bases: 5. The CDR3 coding sequence is TGTGCCAGCAGTGTTACAGGGGGGTACTATGGCTACACCTTC. Amino acids: CASSVTGGYYGYTF.

V gene TRBV4-3 combines with J gene TRBJ2-7, with D perhaps TRBD2 (5 bases). Trimming removed 1 base from V and 5 bases from J, with 9 bases in between. The CDR3 runs 13 residues. CDR1 and CDR2 (germline): LGHNA, YSLEER. CDR3 sequence (DNA): TGCGCCAGCAGCCAAGGAGAGGGTCACGAGCAGTACTTC. Protein sequence: CASSQGEGHEQYF.

This clone appeared once. J is TRBJ2-3 and V is TRBV7-9, with D unclear. Per the germline V gene, CDR1 is SEHNR and CDR2 is FQNEAQ (reference sequence). The CDR3 runs to 15 residues. V was cut by 1 base and J by 1 base, with 9 bases left in between. CDR3 sequence reads: CASSLVSGGTDTQYF. DNA for the CDR3: TGTGCCAGCAGCTTAGTTTCAGGAGGCACAGATACGCAGTATTTT.

The chain couples TRBV27 to TRBJ2-2; 11 bases align to TRBD1. The CDR3 sequence is 16 residues long. Per the germline V gene, CDR1 is MNHEY and CDR2 is SMNVEV (reference sequence). V was clipped by 1 base and J by 5 bases; unmatched bases: 3. CDR3: CASSLYGTGGTGELFF. CDR3 in DNA: TGTGCCAGCAGTTTATACGGGACAGGGGGGACCGGGGAGCTGTTTTTT.

On this clone: In the same sample, other DNA sequences code for this CDR3. As DNA, the CDR3 is TGCGCCAGCAGCCAGCCTACAGGGGCCACTTCTTACGAGCAGTACTTC. Its protein product is CASSQPTGATSYEQYF. The rearrangement uses TRBV4-1 and TRBJ2-7; 7 nucleotides line up with TRBD1. Germline V CDR1 and CDR2: MGHRA, YSYEKL. The CDR3 runs to 16 residues. Trimming cost V 3 bases and J 4 bases; bases outside gene matches: 12.

The chain has TRBV2 and TRBJ2-3; D remains ambiguous. CDR1 SNHLY and CDR2 FYNNEI come from the germline V gene. The CDR3 runs to 13 residues. V dropped 8 bases and J dropped 0 bases, with 9 bases sitting between them. This chain's CDR3 is CASGESSTDTQYF. The CDR3 bases are TGTGCCAGCGGCGAATCTAGCACAGATACGCAGTATTTT.